The rows below give T cell receptor beta chains drawn from one sample of a study of T cell responses to AZD1222 COVID-19 vaccine. Data came from immunoSEQ multiplex PCR; TCRdb stores just in-frame clones and leaves some out. This sample has some 130,000 clones; less than 95% occur once, and the top ten carry about 7%. The sequencing used peripheral blood, collected on day 0 of AZD1222 vaccination. The receptor set was obtained from an adult in good health. The CDR3 runs from the conserved cysteine through the conserved F or W. The D gene is left open where the match is weak. Clone size is stated in some rows and not others, as once, few, many or a class when expanded.

D: NA
J: TRBJ2-3
V: TRBV6-4
size: NA
DNA: TGTGCCAGCAGCCGAGAAATGGGAGATACGCAGTATTTT
CDR3: CASSREMGDTQYF

D: TRBD1
J: TRBJ1-4
V: TRBV30
size: NA
DNA: TGTGTCTCCGACAGGGGGCGAGGGGAAAAACTGTTTTTT
CDR3: CVSDRGRGEKLFF

D: TRBD1
J: TRBJ2-1
V: TRBV28
size: NA
DNA: TGTGCCAGCACATCGTCGGGACAGGGGAGGAACAATGAGCAGTTCTTC
CDR3: CASTSSGQGRNNEQFF

D: NA
J: TRBJ1-2
V: TRBV19
size: once
DNA: TGTGCCAGTAGTATACAGGGTTCCTATGGCTACACCTTC
CDR3: CASSIQGSYGYTF

D: NA
J: TRBJ2-1
V: TRBV6-2/TRBV6-3
size: NA
DNA: TGTGCCAGCAGTTCGGGAACTAGCCGGGGTCATGAGCAGTTCTTC
CDR3: CASSSGTSRGHEQFF

D: TRBD2
J: TRBJ2-3
V: TRBV7-2
size: NA
DNA: TGTGCCAGCAGCCCTGGGCGGGGGAGCACAGATACGCAGTATTTT
CDR3: CASSPGRGSTDTQYF

D: NA
J: TRBJ2-7
V: TRBV24-1
size: NA
DNA: TGTGCCACCAGTGGGTCCAGCTCCTACGAGCAGTACTTC
CDR3: CATSGSSSYEQYF

D: NA
J: TRBJ1-3
V: TRBV19
size: NA
DNA: TGTGCCAGTAGTATATTCGGACGGCTCTCTGGAAACACCATATATTTT
CDR3: CASSIFGRLSGNTIYF

D: NA
J: TRBJ2-7
V: TRBV11-2
size: NA
DNA: TGTGCCAGCAGCTTAGAGGCCGGGACTGTAACCTACGAGCAGTACTTC
CDR3: CASSLEAGTVTYEQYF

D: NA
J: TRBJ2-2
V: TRBV5-1
size: NA
DNA: TGCGCCAGCAGATTGGGGGGGCAAGTTCGGCTGTTTTTT
CDR3: CASRLGGQVRLFF

D: NA
J: TRBJ2-5
V: TRBV15
size: once
DNA: TGTGCCACCAGGACAGGGGAGGGCGAGACCCAGTACTTC
CDR3: CATRTGEGETQYF

D: NA
J: TRBJ1-2
V: TRBV4-1
size: NA
DNA: TGCGCCAGCAGCCAAGATTCGGCTACTAACTATGGCTACACCTTC
CDR3: CASSQDSATNYGYTF

D: NA
J: TRBJ2-2
V: TRBV2
size: NA
DNA: TGTGCCAGCAGTGGGGGACCGGGGATCAACACCGGGGAGCTGTTTTTT
CDR3: CASSGGPGINTGELFF

D: NA
J: TRBJ2-7
V: TRBV6-5
size: NA
DNA: TGTGCCAGCAGTACCCGGGGTGAGCAGTACTTC
CDR3: CASSTRGEQYF

D: NA
J: TRBJ1-3
V: TRBV7-2
size: NA
DNA: TGTGCCAGCAGCTTAAGCTGGGTTAACTCTGGAAACACCATATATTTT
CDR3: CASSLSWVNSGNTIYF

D: NA
J: TRBJ2-2
V: TRBV12-3/TRBV12-4
size: NA
DNA: TGTGCCAGCAGTGGAGACGGGGAGCTGTTTTTT
CDR3: CASSGDGELFF

D: TRBD1
J: TRBJ1-2
V: TRBV3-1/TRBV3-2
size: NA
DNA: TGTGCCAGCAGTCAGGCAGGGGGCGCCGGTGGCTACACCTTC
CDR3: CASSQAGGAGGYTF

D: NA
J: TRBJ2-2
V: TRBV29-1
size: NA
DNA: TGCAGCGTTGGAGGAGGGTTGAACACCGGGGAGCTGTTTTTT
CDR3: CSVGGGLNTGELFF

D: NA
J: TRBJ1-4
V: TRBV6-2/TRBV6-3
size: NA
DNA: TGTGCCAGCAGTTACGGGGGGGCAGGAGAGGAAAAACTGTTTTTT
CDR3: CASSYGGAGEEKLFF

D: NA
J: TRBJ2-2
V: TRBV12-3/TRBV12-4
size: NA
DNA: TGTGCCAGCAGGAACACCGGGGAGCTGTTTTTT
CDR3: CASRNTGELFF